The entry below gives a single T cell receptor (beta chain) sequence along with its context. The antigen is unknown. The sample originates from a study of cytomegalovirus exposure and HLA in healthy donors. Broader study findings: Apparent HLA restriction characterized most CMV-associated TCR beta chains in a later analysis. In a later analysis, HLA-C alleles had the fewest associated TCRs, DRB1 alleles the most.

Unrecorded immune exposure was likely among donors, who were nominally healthy when sampled. In the PCR, 60 Vbeta and 13 Jbeta primers were used. Sequencing used immunoSEQ multiplex PCR; TCRdb keeps in-frame clones, though not all of them. The data hold 110,000 or so clones, with approximately 76% observed a single time. This receptor was obtained from a man in his forties or fifties in good health and CMV-seropositive. The sequenced sample consisted of PBMCs.

In nucleotides, the CDR3 is TGTGCCAGTACCATAAGCGGGATCTCCTACAATGAGCAGTTCTTC. The encoded protein is CASTISGISYNEQFF. This chain links TRBV19 with TRBJ2-1; 7 bases fit TRBD2. Germline values: CDR1 LNHDA, CDR2 SQIVND (reference sequence). This CDR3 has 15 amino acids. The junction had 6 bases not matched to a gene; V was cut back by 7 bases and J by 0 bases.